This TCR beta chain is from a study of T cells after yellow fever vaccination. This clonotype came up a few times. MiXCR was run by TCRdb on the 5' RACE reads, yielding one entry per CDR3 protein. Here the sample spans about 500,000 distinct CDR3 sequences, about 15% being singletons. Trimming cost V 4 bases and J 4 bases; bases outside gene matches: 4. The CDR3 contains 14 residues. Germline V gene sequence: CDR1 KGHDR, CDR2 SFDVKD. This clonotype was sampled from a man between 18 and 35 years old who received the YFV17D yellow fever vaccine. The sample in question was PBMCs, obtained about 5 days after the first yellow fever vaccination. The chain combines TRBV24-1 with TRBJ2-3; 7 bases are a match to TRBD1. The CDR3 sequence is CATSEQGFSDTQYF. CDR3 DNA sequence: TGTGCCACCAGTGAACAGGGGTTCTCAGATACGCAGTATTTT.